The entry below gives a single TCR beta chain sequence along with its context. The sample comes from a study of radiotherapy plus CTLA-4 blockade in lung cancer. In the study overall: About 17% of enrolled patients responded objectively, and roughly 31% had disease control.

Sequencing used immunoSEQ multiplex PCR; TCRdb keeps in-frame clones, though not all of them. The sample records roughly 85,000 clones, 70% to 90% being singletons. V lost 0 bases and J 9 bases, leaving 15 bases between the germline ends. This CDR3 is 16 amino acids long. From germline, CDR1 is MGHRA and CDR2 YSYEKL. The TCR was taken from a human donor with non-small cell lung cancer that progressed on radiotherapy plus ipilimumab. Sample: peripheral blood, taken from a patient treated with radiotherapy plus ipilimumab. V is TRBV4-1 and J is TRBJ1-6; D perhaps matches TRBD1 (6 bases). The chain's CDR3 is CASSQDSRGRGSPLHF. As DNA, the CDR3 is TGCGCCAGCAGCCAAGATTCCAGGGGCAGGGGTTCACCCCTCCACTTT.